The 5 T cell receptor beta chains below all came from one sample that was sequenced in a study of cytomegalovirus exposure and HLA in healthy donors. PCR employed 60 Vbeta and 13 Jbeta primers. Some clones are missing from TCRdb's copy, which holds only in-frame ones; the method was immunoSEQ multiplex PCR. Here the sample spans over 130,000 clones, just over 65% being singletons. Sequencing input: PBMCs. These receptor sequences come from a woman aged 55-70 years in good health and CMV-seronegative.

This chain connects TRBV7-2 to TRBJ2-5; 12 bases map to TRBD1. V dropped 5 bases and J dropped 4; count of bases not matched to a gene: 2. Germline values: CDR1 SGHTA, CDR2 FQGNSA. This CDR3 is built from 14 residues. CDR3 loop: CASSAGQGAETQYF. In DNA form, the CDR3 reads TGTGCCAGCAGCGCGGGACAGGGGGCAGAGACCCAGTACTTC. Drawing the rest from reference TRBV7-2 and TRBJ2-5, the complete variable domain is GAGVSQSPSNKVTEKGKDVELRCDPISGHTALYWYRQSLGQGLEFLIYFQGNSAPDKSGLPSDRFSAERTGGSVSTLTIQRTQQEDSAVYLCASSAGQGAETQYFGPGTRLLVL.

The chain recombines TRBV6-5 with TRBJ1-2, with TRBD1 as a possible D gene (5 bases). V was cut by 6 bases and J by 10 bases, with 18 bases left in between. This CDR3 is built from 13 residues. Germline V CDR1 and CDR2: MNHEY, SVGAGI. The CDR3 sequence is CASSRLTAGIYTF. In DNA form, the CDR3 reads TGTGCCAGCAGCCGATTGACAGCGGGTATCTACACCTTC.

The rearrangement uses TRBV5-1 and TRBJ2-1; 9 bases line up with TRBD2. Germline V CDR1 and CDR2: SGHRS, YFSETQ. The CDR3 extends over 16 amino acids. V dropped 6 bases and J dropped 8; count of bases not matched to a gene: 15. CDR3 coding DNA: TGCGCCAGCACCCGGGGTAGCGGGAGCCCCCTTGATGAGCAGTTCTTC. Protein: CASTRGSGSPLDEQFF. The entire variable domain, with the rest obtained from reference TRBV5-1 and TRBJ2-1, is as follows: KAGVTQTPRYLIKTRGQQVTLSCSPISGHRSVSWYQQTPGQGLQFLFEYFSETQRNKGNFPGRFSGRQFSNSRSEMNVSTLELGDSALYLCASTRGSGSPLDEQFFGPGTRLTVL.

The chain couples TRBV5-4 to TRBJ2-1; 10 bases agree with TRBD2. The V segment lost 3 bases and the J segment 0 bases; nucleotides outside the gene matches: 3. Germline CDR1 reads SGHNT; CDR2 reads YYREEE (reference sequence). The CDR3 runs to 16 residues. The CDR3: CASSYSGGSSYNEQFF. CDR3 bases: TGTGCCAGCAGCTATAGCGGGGGGAGCTCCTACAATGAGCAGTTCTTC.

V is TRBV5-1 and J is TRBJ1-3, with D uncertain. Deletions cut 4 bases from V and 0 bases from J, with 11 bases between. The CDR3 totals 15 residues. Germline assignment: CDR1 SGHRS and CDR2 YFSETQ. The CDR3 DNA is TGCGCCAGCAGCCCAGGTCACTCCTCTGGAAACACCATATATTTT. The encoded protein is CASSPGHSSGNTIYF.